The following is a TCR beta chain sequence with its context. Its matching antigen is unknown. This sample was taken from a study of cytomegalovirus exposure and HLA in healthy donors. General observations from the study: The authors enumerated over 150 TCR beta chains as linked to cytomegalovirus.

Amplification used 60 Vbeta primers and 13 Jbeta primers. This table comes from immunoSEQ multiplex PCR, and its TCRdb copy is limited to in-frame clones, with some not included. Of some 190,000 clones detected, approximately 80% appear once; the ten largest clones hold 13% to 15%. In germline, CDR1 is SEHNR, CDR2 FQNEAQ (reference sequence). Trimming shortened V by 1 base and J by 4 bases, and 17 bases separated the two germline ends. The CDR3 contains 16 residues. The V gene is TRBV7-9, the J gene TRBJ2-7; D not certain. The sample consisted of PBMCs. The receptor's source is a woman in her twenties or thirties in good health and CMV-seropositive. The CDR3 DNA is TGTGCCAGCAGCTTAGTGGCCGGAGATACATATTACGAGCAGTACTTC. This translates into CASSLVAGDTYYEQYF.